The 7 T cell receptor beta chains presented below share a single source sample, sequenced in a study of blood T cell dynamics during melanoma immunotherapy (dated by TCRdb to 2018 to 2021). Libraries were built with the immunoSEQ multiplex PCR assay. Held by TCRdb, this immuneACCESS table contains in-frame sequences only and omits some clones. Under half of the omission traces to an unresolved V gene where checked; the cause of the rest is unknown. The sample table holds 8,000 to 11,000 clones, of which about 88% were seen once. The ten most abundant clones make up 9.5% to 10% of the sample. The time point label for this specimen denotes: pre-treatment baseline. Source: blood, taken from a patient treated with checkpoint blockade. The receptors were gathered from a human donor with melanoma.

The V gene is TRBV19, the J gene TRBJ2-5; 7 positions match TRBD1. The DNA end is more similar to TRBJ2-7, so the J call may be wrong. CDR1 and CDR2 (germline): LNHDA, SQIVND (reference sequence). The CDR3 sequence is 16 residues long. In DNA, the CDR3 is TGTGCCAGTAGTCCACCCAGACAGGGCGTTTTCTACGAGCAGTACTTC. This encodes CASSPPRQGVFYEQYF.

CDR3 DNA: TGTGCCAGCAGACAGGGGGACAATCAGCCCCAGCATTTT. Its protein product is CASRQGDNQPQHF. The chain employs TRBV6-5 and TRBJ1-5, with TRBD1 matching 8 bases. The CDR3 has 13 residues. V dropped 6 bases and J dropped 3; count of bases not matched to a gene: 1. Germline CDR1 is MNHEY and CDR2 is SVGAGI.

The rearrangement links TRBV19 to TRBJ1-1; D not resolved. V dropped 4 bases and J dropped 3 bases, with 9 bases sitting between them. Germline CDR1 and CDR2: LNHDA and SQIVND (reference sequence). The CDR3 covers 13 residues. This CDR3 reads CASSTSPYTEAFF. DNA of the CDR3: TGTGCCAGTAGTACTTCTCCGTACACTGAAGCTTTCTTT.

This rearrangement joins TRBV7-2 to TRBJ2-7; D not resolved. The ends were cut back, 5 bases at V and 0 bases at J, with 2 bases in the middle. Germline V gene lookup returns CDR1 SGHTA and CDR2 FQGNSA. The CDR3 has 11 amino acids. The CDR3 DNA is TGTGCCAGCAGCATCTCCTACGAGCAGTACTTC. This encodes CASSISYEQYF.

The CDR3 sequence: CASSLRWGSEAFF. The CDR3, as DNA: TGCGCCAGCAGCTTACGGTGGGGATCTGAAGCTTTCTTT. The J gene is TRBJ1-1, the V gene TRBV5-1; no clear D. CDR3 length: 13 amino acids. Germline assignment: CDR1 SGHRS and CDR2 YFSETQ. Trimming left V 2 bases short and J 6 bases short, with 11 bases between.

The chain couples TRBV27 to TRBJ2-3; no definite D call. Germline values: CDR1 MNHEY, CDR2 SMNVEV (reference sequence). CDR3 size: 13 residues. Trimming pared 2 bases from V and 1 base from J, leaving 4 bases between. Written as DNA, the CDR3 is TGTGCCAGCAGTTTACTTGGCACAGATACGCAGTATTTT. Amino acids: CASSLLGTDTQYF.

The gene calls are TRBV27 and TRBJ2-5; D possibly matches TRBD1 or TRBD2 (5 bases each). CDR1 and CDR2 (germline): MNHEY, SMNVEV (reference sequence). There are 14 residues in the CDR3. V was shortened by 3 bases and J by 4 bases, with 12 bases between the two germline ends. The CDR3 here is CASSFKRGGETQYF. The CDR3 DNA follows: TGTGCCAGCAGTTTTAAGAGGGGCGGAGAGACCCAGTACTTC.